A selection of T cell receptor beta chains follows, all from one sample in a study of T-cell reconstitution after alpha-beta-depleted transplantation in children. TCRdb fed the PCR reads into MiXCR, producing one record per CDR3 protein. The repertoire consists of hundreds of thousands of distinct CDR3 sequences, with about 12% occurring once and the leading ten covering 0.79%. Source: PBMCs, taken before TCRalphabeta/CD19-depleted stem cell transplant. All receptors derive from a girl aged 2-10 years with congenital amegakaryocytic thrombocytopenia, due to receive a stem cell transplant. Each CDR3 is given with its conserved first and last residue. The D gene is left open where the match is weak. Clone size is not always given. Where it is, it says once, few, many or a class for expanded clones.

j_call d_call clone_size v_call cdr3_aa cdr3_nt
TRBJ2-1 TRBD2 NA TRBV20-1 CSARDIGTSGSSRQFF TGCAGTGCTAGGGACATCGGGACTAGCGGGAGTTCTCGGCAGTTCTTC
TRBJ2-1 TRBD2 NA TRBV7-9 CASSIYRGGNEQFF TGTGCCAGCAGCATATATCGGGGGGGCAATGAGCAGTTCTTC
TRBJ2-2 NA few TRBV29-1 CSVRPGSGELFF TGCAGCGTACGCCCGGGGAGCGGGGAGCTGTTTTTT
TRBJ2-7 NA many TRBV7-7 CASSLDANNEQYF TGTGCCAGCAGCTTAGACGCGAATAACGAGCAGTACTTC
TRBJ2-3 TRBD2 many TRBV5-1 CASSGLAGATDTQYF TGCGCCAGCAGTGGTCTAGCGGGAGCCACAGATACGCAGTATTTT
TRBJ1-1 NA few TRBV11-2 CASSLDRVLVEAFF TGTGCCAGCAGCTTAGACAGAGTATTAGTGGAAGCTTTCTTT
TRBJ2-1 TRBD2 few TRBV12-3/TRBV12-4 CASRPSIGGSYNEQFF TGTGCCAGCAGGCCCTCGATCGGGGGGTCCTACAATGAGCAGTTCTTC
TRBJ2-4 NA few TRBV20-1 CSARDLSGIDKNIQYF TGCAGTGCTAGAGACCTTTCGGGGATAGACAAAAACATTCAGTACTTC
TRBJ2-7 NA NA TRBV30 CAWNRDSYEQYF TGTGCCTGGAATCGGGACTCCTACGAGCAGTACTTC
TRBJ2-5 TRBD2 many TRBV20-1 CSLEAGQETQYF TGCAGTTTAGAAGCGGGACAAGAGACCCAGTACTTC
TRBJ2-7 TRBD1 many TRBV5-1 CASSTKTGVVQYF TGCGCCAGCAGCACGAAGACAGGGGTGGTGCAGTACTTC
TRBJ1-2 TRBD1 many TRBV20-1 CSADTGVSYGYTF TGCAGTGCCGATACAGGGGTATCTTACGGCTACACCTTC
TRBJ1-3 NA NA TRBV6-2/TRBV6-3 CASSYHLEGLYF TGTGCCAGCAGTTACCACCTGGAAGGGCTATATTTT
TRBJ2-1 TRBD1 many TRBV20-1 CSASRAGQGGNEQFF TGCAGTGCTAGCCGAGCGGGACAGGGGGGCAATGAGCAGTTCTTC
TRBJ2-1 NA many TRBV12-3/TRBV12-4 CASSPLGTSSYNEQFF TGTGCCAGCAGTCCCCTCGGGACTTCCTCCTACAATGAGCAGTTCTTC
TRBJ2-4 TRBD2 many TRBV5-1 CASSLAGKSIQYF TGCGCCAGCAGCTTAGCGGGGAAAAGCATTCAGTACTTC
TRBJ2-5 TRBD1 NA TRBV7-9 CASSLDLTGGDQETQYF TGTGCCAGCAGCTTGGATCTGACAGGGGGCGACCAAGAGACCCAGTACTTC
TRBJ2-2 NA many TRBV20-1 CSARVADNTGELFF TGCAGTGCTAGAGTGGCAGACAACACCGGGGAGCTGTTTTTT
TRBJ2-3 TRBD1 many TRBV20-1 CSAATAYRTGSTDTQYF TGCAGTGCTGCCACAGCTTATCGGACAGGGAGCACAGATACGCAGTATTTT
TRBJ2-7 NA many TRBV6-5 CASSYAGQTAYEQYF TGTGCCAGCAGTTACGCCGGCCAAACGGCCTACGAGCAGTACTTC
TRBJ2-1 NA NA TRBV5-4 CASSLAPGVEQFF TGTGCCAGCAGCTTAGCTCCGGGGGTAGAGCAGTTCTTC
TRBJ2-2 NA few TRBV6-1 CASSPAHLRWGTGELFF TGTGCCAGCAGCCCGGCCCATCTAAGATGGGGCACCGGGGAGCTGTTTTTT
TRBJ1-2 NA many TRBV28 CASSLYTTNPENGYTF TGTGCCAGCAGTTTATACACCACAAATCCCGAAAATGGCTACACCTTC
TRBJ2-7 TRBD2 NA TRBV12-3/TRBV12-4 CASTLAGVPWYEQYF TGTGCCAGCACCCTAGCGGGGGTGCCTTGGTACGAGCAGTACTTC
TRBJ2-7 NA NA TRBV5-1 CASSSPDGGVRGQYF TGCGCCAGCAGCTCCCCGGACGGCGGAGTACGAGGGCAGTACTTC
TRBJ2-1 TRBD2 few TRBV7-2 CASSLGSAGVNLNEQFF TGTGCCAGCAGCTTAGGGTCCGCGGGGGTAAACCTCAATGAGCAGTTCTTC
TRBJ1-1 NA NA TRBV5-1 CASSSTVGNTEAFF TGCGCCAGCAGCTCGACAGTCGGGAACACTGAAGCTTTCTTT
TRBJ2-1 TRBD2 NA TRBV6-5 CASSYSERERDEQFF TGTGCCAGCAGTTACTCGGAGCGGGAGAGGGATGAGCAGTTCTTC
TRBJ2-1 NA many TRBV5-1 CASSITGTLGNEQFF TGCGCCAGCAGCATTACCGGGACCTTGGGCAATGAGCAGTTCTTC
TRBJ2-7 TRBD2 NA TRBV12-3/TRBV12-4 CASSSALAGHEQYF TGTGCCAGCAGCTCAGCCCTAGCGGGACACGAGCAGTACTTC
TRBJ1-2 TRBD1 many TRBV20-1 CSARTDRRDGYTF TGCAGTGCTAGAACGGACAGGCGAGATGGCTACACCTTC
TRBJ2-3 NA many TRBV20-1 CSAAEVGTDTQYF TGCAGTGCCGCCGAGGTGGGCACAGATACGCAGTATTTT
TRBJ2-7 NA many TRBV20-1 CSARGETGTSYEQYF TGCAGTGCTAGAGGGGAGACAGGTACCTCCTACGAGCAGTACTTC
TRBJ2-3 NA many TRBV29-1 CSVERDTQYF TGCAGCGTTGAAAGGGATACGCAGTATTTT
TRBJ2-1 NA many TRBV7-2 CASSPQNEQFF TGTGCCAGCAGCCCCCAGAATGAGCAGTTCTTC
TRBJ2-2 TRBD1 many TRBV20-1 CSAPGQGDTGELFF TGCAGTGCTCCCGGACAGGGAGACACCGGGGAGCTGTTTTTT
TRBJ2-1 NA many TRBV7-2 CASSLTPRERLYNEQFF TGTGCCAGCAGCTTAACCCCTCGGGAAAGACTCTACAATGAGCAGTTCTTC
TRBJ2-1 TRBD2 NA TRBV7-3 CASSPSGAYNEQFF TGTGCCAGCAGCCCTAGCGGGGCCTACAATGAGCAGTTCTTC
TRBJ2-1 TRBD2 NA TRBV12-3/TRBV12-4 CASSFASGSRNEQFF TGTGCCAGCAGTTTCGCTAGCGGGAGTAGGAATGAGCAGTTCTTC
TRBJ1-2 TRBD1 NA TRBV30 CAWEADRVSYGYTF TGTGCCTGGGAGGCGGACAGGGTCTCCTATGGCTACACCTTC
TRBJ2-7 TRBD2 many TRBV20-1 CSARDIGAGEHEQYF TGCAGTGCTAGAGATATCGGAGCGGGAGAACACGAGCAGTACTTC
TRBJ2-1 NA many TRBV20-1 CSARGYEQFF TGCAGTGCTAGGGGCTATGAGCAGTTCTTC
TRBJ2-1 NA NA TRBV19 CASSIRRDFTDNEQFF TGTGCCAGTAGTATCCGCAGGGACTTTACAGACAATGAGCAGTTCTTC
TRBJ2-2 NA NA TRBV28 CASRNSPLAFMTGELFF TGTGCCAGCAGGAACTCGCCCCTAGCGTTTATGACCGGGGAGCTGTTTTTT
TRBJ2-1 TRBD1 NA TRBV11-2 CASSRQGYNEQFF TGTGCCAGCAGCCGACAGGGCTACAATGAGCAGTTCTTC
TRBJ2-3 NA many TRBV20-1 CSARGSETGGITDTQYF TGCAGTGCTAGAGGAAGTGAGACAGGCGGGATCACAGATACGCAGTATTTT
TRBJ1-2 NA NA TRBV28 CASTRGNYGYTF TGTGCCAGCACTAGAGGGAACTATGGCTACACCTTC
TRBJ2-3 TRBD2 many TRBV5-1 CASSLVTSGTTDTQYF TGCGCCAGCAGCTTGGTGACTAGCGGGACCACAGATACGCAGTATTTT
TRBJ2-7 NA many TRBV29-1 CSVESGQSYEQYF TGCAGCGTTGAATCGGGGCAGTCCTACGAGCAGTACTTC
TRBJ2-1 TRBD2 few TRBV3-1 CASSQVAGRAGWKQFF TGTGCCAGCAGCCAAGTGGCCGGGAGGGCCGGCTGGAAACAGTTCTTC
TRBJ2-2 NA few TRBV28 CASSFPEAPNTGELFF TGTGCCAGCAGTTTCCCGGAAGCCCCGAACACCGGGGAGCTGTTTTTT
TRBJ2-7 NA few TRBV28 CASSHQVSSSYEQYF TGTGCCAGCAGCCACCAGGTCAGCAGCTCCTACGAGCAGTACTTC
TRBJ1-1 TRBD1 NA TRBV20-1 CSAPLGDRDTEAFF TGCAGTGCTCCTCTCGGGGACAGAGACACTGAAGCTTTCTTT
TRBJ2-1 TRBD2 NA TRBV12-3/TRBV12-4 CASSLRIAGYVDEQFF TGTGCCAGCAGTTTGCGGATAGCGGGCTATGTCGATGAGCAGTTCTTC
TRBJ2-1 NA many TRBV14 CASSQRVSYNEQFF TGTGCCAGCAGCCAGCGGGTGTCCTACAATGAGCAGTTCTTC
TRBJ2-1 NA NA TRBV14 CASSRLYTSSNEQFF TGTGCCAGCAGCCGCCTTTATACTAGCTCCAATGAGCAGTTCTTC
TRBJ2-5 NA few TRBV10-3 CAISESWGSQGETQYF TGTGCCATCAGTGAGTCGTGGGGCTCCCAGGGGGAGACCCAGTACTTC
TRBJ2-2 TRBD2 many TRBV29-1 CSVASLAGGNTGELFF TGCAGCGTCGCTTCTCTAGCGGGAGGGAACACCGGGGAGCTGTTTTTT
TRBJ2-7 TRBD2 few TRBV2 CASSPSAGVREQYF TGTGCCAGCAGCCCCTCGGCGGGAGTAAGGGAGCAGTACTTC